This entry concerns a single TCR beta chain. Its specificity is not known. This entry is derived from a study of CD8+ T cells in alopecia areata. Study details: Oral tofacitinib (5 to 10 mg twice daily) was administered to treated patients.

In each case, RNA was isolated and then reverse transcribed into cDNA as the sequencing template. TCRdb's copy holds only in-frame clones and misses some; the assay was immunoSEQ multiplex PCR. Among some 58,000 clones, about half were seen once, and the ten largest hold about 20%. Study-wide results and caveats: With tofacitinib ongoing, many expanded lesional clones persisted in both scalp and blood.

As to treatment: oral pan-JAK inhibitor, 5-10 mg twice daily. The germline V gene encodes CDR1 SEHNR and CDR2 FQNEAQ (reference sequence). CDR3 size: 12 residues. The V end lost 5 bases, the J end lost 8 bases, and 10 bases lay between the germline ends. The source material was CD8+ T cells sorted from blood, sampled at approximately week 37, from a patient treated with tofacitinib. The receptor's source is a human donor with alopecia areata. This chain links TRBV7-9 with TRBJ2-1; D is undetermined. The CDR3: CASSPRGDEQFF. CDR3 nucleotides: TGTGCCAGCAGCCCACGAGGCGATGAGCAGTTCTTC.